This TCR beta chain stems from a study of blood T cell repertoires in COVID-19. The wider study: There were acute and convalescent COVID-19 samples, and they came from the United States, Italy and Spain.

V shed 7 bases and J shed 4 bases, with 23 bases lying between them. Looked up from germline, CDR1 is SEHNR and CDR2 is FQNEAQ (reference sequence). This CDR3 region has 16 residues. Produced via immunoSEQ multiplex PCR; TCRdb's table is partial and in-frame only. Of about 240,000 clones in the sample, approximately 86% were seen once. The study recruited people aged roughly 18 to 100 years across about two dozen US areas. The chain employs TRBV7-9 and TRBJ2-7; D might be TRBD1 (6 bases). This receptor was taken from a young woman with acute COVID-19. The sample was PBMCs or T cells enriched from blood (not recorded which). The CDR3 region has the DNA TGTGCCAGCACCTGGCGGACAGAGAGAGGATTTTACGAGCAGTACTTC. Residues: CASTWRTERGFYEQYF.